This TCR beta chain was identified during a study of blood T cell repertoires in COVID-19 (dated by TCRdb to the early 2020s). For the study in its entirety: Collaborator samples came from the United States, Italy and Spain and covered acute and convalescent phases of COVID-19. The material from the prospective study consisted of cDNA or gDNA derived from T cells, B-cell-depleted T cells, or PBMCs. Deeply sampled blood TCRbeta repertoires from subjects exposed to, actively infected with, or recovered from COVID-19 were included in the dataset. The repertoires were made available in a free public database intended to serve as a resource for research on the immune response to SARS-CoV-2. The samples were drawn from the first 160 participants of the ongoing ImmuneRACE study and from over a thousand subjects provided by 6 global collaborators. Sample metadata almost always included a de-identified subject ID, COVID-19 status, age in years and sex. Where available, HLA class I and class II types were obtained from metadata supplied by the sample provider rather than from assay-based typing.

Each collaborating institution followed its own protocols to collect whole blood in K2EDTA tubes. For TCRbeta analysis, collaborator samples were shipped as frozen whole blood, as isolated PBMCs, or as DNA extracted from either sample type. CDR1 and CDR2 were assigned from the germline V gene as SGHAT and FQNNGV. The junction shows trimming of 0 bases on V and 6 bases on J, and the gene matches do not reach 5 bases of it. Its CDR3 holds 15 amino acids, cysteine through phenylalanine. Kept here is only the CDR3 DNA, which spans 45 bases and is read in frame from base 1. As regards this clone: Its binding antigen is unknown. The sample holds no much larger clone one base away, and base qualities are not on file.

TCRbeta CDR3 regions were amplified from genomic DNA by means of the immunoSEQ Assay, a bias-controlled multiplex PCR. As for how the authors treated the data: The number of nucleated cells in each sample was estimated from the amplification of reference gene primers within the assay. Sequence reads were collapsed and filtered to measure the absolute abundance of every unique TCRbeta CDR3 rearrangement. For each sample, productive Simpson clonality was calculated as the square root of Simpson's diversity index across productive rearrangements. TCRdb carries this immuneACCESS record with in-frame sequences only. Its versions omit some clonotypes, under half of them owing to an unresolved V gene in the studies checked, with the rest unexplained. The DNA was the basis for D and trimming; V, J and clone size are from that table. The sample includes hundreds of thousands of clones, with approximately 84% observed a single time. The ten largest clonotypes hold approximately 7.2% of the sample.

Paper-wide results and their limitations: How much clinical and demographic metadata was included differed by source and by participant, and the metadata was provided uncurated.

The clonotype was recovered from a woman older than 75 with acute or convalescent COVID-19. This sequence uses TRBV11-2 and TRBJ2-4; TRBD1 agrees with 7 junctional bases. Sequencing was done on a sample of peripheral blood. At the DNA level, the sequence is TGTGCCAGCAGCTTAGAACCAGGGGGATTAAACATTCAGTACTTC. Its protein product is CASSLEPGGLNIQYF.